The clone carrying this T cell receptor (beta chain) was recorded at least ten times. This CDR3 is built from 15 residues. The V segment lost 0 bases and the J segment 2 bases; nucleotides outside the gene matches: 3. The germline CDR1 and CDR2 sequences are MNHNS and SASEGT. Clones were sequenced by immunoSEQ multiplex PCR, and TCRdb holds only the in-frame ones, with some missing. The data hold about 220,000 clones, with more than 80% observed a single time. This entry belongs to a study of blood T cell repertoires in COVID-19. The sequenced sample was PBMCs or T cells enriched from blood (not recorded which). The source is a woman under 30 in a cohort exposed to, infected with or recovered from COVID-19 (not recorded which). The chain combines TRBV6-1 with TRBJ2-7; 8 bases fit TRBD2. The CDR3 bases are TGTGCCAGCAGTGAAGCGTTGGGACTAGCCTACGAGCAGTACTTC. Translating it yields CASSEALGLAYEQYF.